The 20 T cell receptor beta chains presented below share a single source sample, sequenced in a study of T cell responses to AZD1222 COVID-19 vaccine. TCRdb's copy holds only in-frame clones and misses some; the assay was immunoSEQ multiplex PCR. The table includes roughly 180,000 clones, around nine tenths detected once. The sequences come from peripheral blood, collected 28 days after the second AZD1222 dose. These receptors were obtained from an adult who received the AZD1222 COVID-19 vaccine.

This chain uses TRBV7-3 with TRBJ2-2; tentatively, D is TRBD2 (6 bases). The CDR3 extends over 16 amino acids. V was trimmed by 1 base and J by 2 bases, leaving 11 bases between them. Germline lookup yields CDR1 SGHTA and CDR2 FQGTGA. The CDR3 DNA reads TGTGCCAGCAGCTTAATGGGAGCGGGTAACACCGGGGAGCTGTTTTTT. Its translation: CASSLMGAGNTGELFF. Using reference TRBV7-3 and TRBJ2-2 for the parts outside the CDR3, the full variable domain is GAGVSQTPSNKVTEKGKYVELRCDPISGHTALYWYRQSLGQGPEFLIYFQGTGAADDSGLPNDRFFAVRPEGSVSTLKIQRTERGDSAVYLCASSLMGAGNTGELFFGEGSRLTVL.

This clone was counted a single time. The chain combines TRBV7-2 with TRBJ1-3; D uncertain. The CDR3 runs 15 residues. The V end lost 2 bases, the J end lost 0 bases, and 8 bases lay between the germline ends. Germline values: CDR1 SGHTA, CDR2 FQGNSA. In DNA, the CDR3 is TGTGCCAGCAGCTTACAGGCCGACTCTGGAAACACCATATATTTT. The encoded protein is CASSLQADSGNTIYF.

The genes are TRBV30 and TRBJ2-7, with a possible D match to TRBD2 (7 bases). V was shortened by 6 bases and J by 0 bases, with 18 bases between the two germline ends. This CDR3 has 15 residues. Germline CDR1 reads GTSNPN; CDR2 reads SVGIG (reference sequence). CDR3 in amino acids: CACYGGAGTSYEQYF. CDR3 coding DNA: TGTGCCTGCTATGGGGGGGCGGGTACCTCCTACGAGCAGTACTTC.

The chain joins TRBV28 to TRBJ2-5; 7 nucleotides align to TRBD2. The CDR3 is 14 amino acids. CDR1 and CDR2 from the germline V gene are MDHEN and SYDVKM. J gave up 3 bases and V 2 bases, and 3 bases lay outside the gene matches. CDR3 region: CASSLTSGKETQYF. CDR3 DNA: TGTGCCAGCAGTTTAACCAGCGGGAAAGAGACCCAGTACTTC.

This clone was found once. This chain uses TRBV6-5 with TRBJ2-1, with TRBD2 matching 10 bases. Germline lookup yields CDR1 MNHEY and CDR2 SVGAGI. Trimming at V came to 6 bases and at J to 7 bases, leaving 9 bases not matched to a gene. There are 15 residues in the CDR3. The DNA of the CDR3 is TGTGCCAGCAGAAGGACCGGGACTAGCGTAAATGAGCAGTTCTTC. It is translated as CASRRTGTSVNEQFF.

The chain has TRBV19 and TRBJ1-1; TRBD1 is a possible D gene (5 bases). This CDR3 has 14 amino acids. V lost 1 base and J lost 2, with 8 bases in between. Germline V gives CDR1 LNHDA, CDR2 SQIVND (reference sequence). The CDR3 sequence: CASSIVGTNTEAFF. In DNA form, the CDR3 reads TGTGCCAGTAGTATAGTCGGGACTAACACTGAAGCTTTCTTT.

The chain has TRBV6-2 or TRBV6-3 and TRBJ2-7; the D gene is possibly TRBD2 (6 bases). V lost 5 bases and J lost 5, with 13 bases in between. The germline CDR1 and CDR2 sequences are MNHEY and SVGEGT. The CDR3 is 13 residues long. For the CDR3, the DNA is TGTGCCAGCAGTGGGCCGGGGGTGAACGAGCAGTACTTC. It is translated as CASSGPGVNEQYF.

The chain carries TRBV19 and TRBJ1-4, with 7 bases fitting TRBD1. The CDR3 extends over 14 amino acids. Looked up from germline, CDR1 is LNHDA and CDR2 is SQIVND (reference sequence). J was trimmed by 7 bases and V by 2 bases; bases with no gene match: 4. In DNA, the CDR3 is TGTGCCAGTAGTATAACAGGGGAGAGTGAAAAACTGTTTTTT. This codes for CASSITGESEKLFF.

The gene calls are TRBV18 and TRBJ1-2; D remains ambiguous. CDR3 length: 14 amino acids. V was shortened by 2 bases and J by 4 bases, with 11 bases between the two germline ends. CDR1 is KGHSH and CDR2 is LQKENI in the germline V gene. CDR3 sequence reads: CASSPKEGSYGYTF. The CDR3 DNA sequence: TGTGCCAGCTCACCAAAGGAGGGATCCTATGGCTACACCTTC.

The V and J genes are TRBV7-2 and TRBJ2-5; weak D call: TRBD1 (5 bases). CDR1 SGHTA and CDR2 FQGNSA come from the germline V gene. The CDR3 contains 14 residues. V lost 1 base and J lost 5, with 11 bases in between. The CDR3 nucleotides are TGTGCCAGCAGCTTAGAACAGGCAGGGGAGACCCAGTACTTC. Translation: CASSLEQAGETQYF.

CDR3 DNA: TGCGCCAGCAGCCCGGGACAGGGGTTCGACAATGAGCAGTTCTTC. It yields the protein CASSPGQGFDNEQFF. The J gene is TRBJ2-1, the V gene TRBV4-3; TRBD1 matches at 10 bases. Trimming removed 4 bases from V and 5 bases from J; junction bases left unmatched: 5. The CDR3 is made up of 15 amino acids. Germline CDR1 reads LGHNA; CDR2 reads YSLEER.

The chain recombines TRBV7-2 with TRBJ2-5; D gene uncertain. In germline, CDR1 is SGHTA, CDR2 FQGNSA. This CDR3 is built from 12 residues. Trimming left V 8 bases short and J 5 bases short, with 12 bases between. CDR3 region: CASQSGVETQYF. The CDR3 DNA sequence: TGTGCCAGCCAAAGTGGTGTGGAGACCCAGTACTTC.

The genes are TRBV5-6 and TRBJ2-4; possible D gene TRBD2, 6 bases. V dropped 4 bases and J dropped 3 bases, with 17 bases sitting between them. This CDR3 is 16 amino acids long. Germline CDR1 reads SGHDT; CDR2 reads YYEEEE. CDR3 nucleotide sequence: TGTGCCAGCAGCCGGGGGAGTTGGAATGACAAAAACATTCAGTACTTC. Its protein product is CASSRGSWNDKNIQYF.

The chain employs TRBV6-6 and TRBJ1-5, with TRBD1 identical over 8 bases. After removal of 6 bases from V and 0 bases from J, the junction contained 10 bases not matched to a gene. From germline, CDR1 is MNHNY and CDR2 SVGAGI (reference sequence). CDR3 length: 17 amino acids. The CDR3, as DNA: TGTGCCAGCAGCCGACAGGGGCGGGGGTATAGCAATCAGCCCCAGCATTTT. Protein: CASSRQGRGYSNQPQHF.

The chain uses TRBV2 and TRBJ1-5; D gene ambiguous. V shed 3 bases and J shed 3 bases, with 9 bases lying between them. This CDR3 region has 14 residues. Germline lookup yields CDR1 SNHLY and CDR2 FYNNEI. This CDR3 reads CASSDLASNQPQHF. The DNA for the CDR3 is TGTGCCAGCAGTGACCTCGCATCCAATCAGCCCCAGCATTTT.

This chain connects TRBV19 to TRBJ2-1; D may be TRBD1 (6 bases). Germline V CDR1 and CDR2: LNHDA, SQIVND (reference sequence). V lost 3 bases and J 7 bases, leaving 13 bases between the germline ends. The CDR3 covers 14 residues. The CDR3 loop reads CASSIRGRGNEQFF. The CDR3 DNA follows: TGTGCCAGTAGTATCAGGGGCCGCGGAAATGAGCAGTTCTTC. Together with reference TRBV19 and TRBJ2-1, the CDR3 gives the full variable domain: DGGITQSPKYLFRKEGQNVTLSCEQNLNHDAMYWYRQDPGQGLRLIYYSQIVNDFQKGDIAEGYSVSREKKESFPLTVTSAQKNPTAFYLCASSIRGRGNEQFFGPGTRLTVL.

This chain connects TRBV19 to TRBJ1-1; 7 nucleotides match TRBD1. Losses at the gene ends were 5 bases for V and 7 bases for J; bases not matched to a gene: 19. The germline V gene has CDR1 LNHDA and CDR2 SQIVND (reference sequence). The CDR3 covers 17 residues. CDR3 protein: CASSVPGGFQGRDEAFF. DNA for the CDR3: TGTGCCAGTAGTGTTCCAGGGGGGTTTCAAGGACGGGATGAAGCTTTCTTT.

The chain recombines TRBV18 with TRBJ1-3, with 7 bases matching TRBD1. J gave up 2 bases and V 4 bases, and 2 bases lay outside the gene matches. The CDR3 sequence is 14 residues long. CDR1 KGHSH and CDR2 LQKENI come from the germline V gene. The CDR3: CASSLGQAGNTIYF. Here the CDR3 DNA reads TGTGCCAGCTCACTAGGACAGGCTGGAAACACCATATATTTT.

This chain connects TRBV7-9 to TRBJ2-7; 7 nucleotides line up with TRBD1. The CDR3 has 16 amino acids. Germline CDR1 and CDR2: SEHNR and FQNEAQ (reference sequence). The V segment lost 1 base and the J segment 3 bases; nucleotides outside the gene matches: 9. The CDR3 spells CASSLGFGTAFYEQYF. The CDR3 coding sequence is TGTGCCAGCAGCTTAGGGTTCGGGACAGCATTCTACGAGCAGTACTTC.

The V and J genes are TRBV7-9 and TRBJ1-1, with 8 bases fitting TRBD1. Trimming took 1 base from V and 6 from J; bases not matched to a gene: 7. CDR1 is SEHNR and CDR2 is FQNEAQ in the germline V gene (reference sequence). This CDR3 comprises 15 residues. CDR3 DNA: TGTGCCAGCAGCTTAGGAGGGACAGGTACCGCTGAAGCTTTCTTT. This gives the protein CASSLGGTGTAEAFF.